This note documents a single T cell receptor (beta chain) sequence. Its antigen is currently unknown. The entry originates in a study of vaccination effects on CD4 cells after COVID-19. Study overall: Post-vaccine sampling occurred a median 72 days after the second dose.

The table came from immunoSEQ multiplex PCR; TCRdb's copy has only in-frame clones and leaves some out. The sample contains 13,000 to 15,000 clones, around three quarters of which appear only once. This CDR3 has 18 amino acids. Germline values: CDR1 LNHDA, CDR2 SQIVND (reference sequence). Trimming at V came to 5 bases and at J to 4 bases, leaving 12 bases not matched to a gene. Viral peptide pools were used in the ViraFEST assay to expand antigen-specific CD4+ T cells, and sequencing came afterward. Following culture for approximately 11 days, CD4+ T cells were isolated. Participants completed two doses of the BNT162b2 or mRNA-1273 vaccine.

The chain joins TRBV19 to TRBJ2-1, with 12 nucleotides matching TRBD2. The clonotype originates from a human donor who received a COVID-19 vaccine. Sequences were derived from CD4+ T cells from PBMCs cultured with SARS-CoV-2 spike peptides, sampled after COVID-19 vaccination. The CDR3 reads CASSHNAETSGRYNEQFF. For the CDR3, the DNA is TGTGCCAGTAGTCACAACGCCGAAACTAGCGGGAGGTACAATGAGCAGTTCTTC.